This section outlines one T cell receptor (beta chain) sequence together with its context. The study drew participants aged roughly 18 to 95 years from roughly 25 US areas. The study recruited exposed participants who had met a COVID-19 case within 2 weeks before entry. This specimen belongs to a study of blood T cell repertoires in COVID-19. The CDR3 is 15 residues long. V shed 5 bases, J shed 1 base, and the junction held 7 bases outside the gene matches. Germline CDR1 is SNHLY and CDR2 is FYNNEI. Some clones are missing from TCRdb's copy, which holds only in-frame ones; the method was immunoSEQ multiplex PCR. This repertoire shows over 350,000 clones, roughly nine tenths found once; its top ten account for 0.86%.

Material: PBMCs or T cells enriched from blood (not recorded which). The TCR was taken from a woman in her forties who had been exposed to COVID-19. The rearrangement links TRBV2 to TRBJ1-1, with TRBD1 identical over 7 bases. CDR3 in amino acids: CASSPSDRANTEAFF. The CDR3 DNA reads TGTGCCAGCAGTCCTTCTGACAGGGCGAACACTGAAGCTTTCTTT.